This T cell receptor (beta chain) was retrieved from a study of neurological immune-mediated disorders. Study outcomes and limitations: HTLV-1-associated myelopathy displayed the greatest TCR clonal expansion, and multiple sclerosis exhibited the smallest, lower than that of healthy controls. Phylogenetically, 18 of 34 multiple sclerosis patients' repertoires fell into one related-CDR3 cluster, a possible signature.

From the 5' RACE reads, TCRdb called clonotypes with MiXCR, one entry per CDR3 protein. This table holds about 89,000 distinct CDR3 sequences, approximately 2.4% found once. V shed 6 bases, J shed 6 bases, and the junction held 13 bases outside the gene matches. This CDR3 contains 16 residues. Germline values: CDR1 MNHEY, CDR2 SVGAGI. In this sample, this clonotype turned up many times. The antigen remains unidentified. J is TRBJ2-1 and V is TRBV6-5; 8 positions agree with TRBD2. This clonotype was sampled from a woman in her thirties with multiple sclerosis. The sequencing sample was made of PBMCs. The CDR3 sequence: CASRYYSTSASNEQFF. As DNA, the CDR3 is TGTGCCAGCAGATATTATTCGACTAGCGCAAGCAATGAGCAGTTCTTC.